The 21 T cell receptor beta chains in this list originate from one sample, sequenced in a study of glioma-infiltrating T cells after dendritic cell vaccination. The data were produced by immunoSEQ multiplex PCR, yet TCRdb's version contains in-frame clones alone and is incomplete. The sample includes about 64,000 clones, around 86% of them seen just once. Sequencing used blood, obtained before dendritic cell vaccination. The origin of the receptors is a human donor with glioblastoma.

V gene TRBV2 combines with J gene TRBJ2-3, with D maybe TRBD2 (6 bases). Germline V lookup: CDR1 SNHLY, CDR2 FYNNEI. V lost 8 bases to trimming and J lost 6 bases, with 9 bases between them. CDR3 size: 11 residues. The CDR3 DNA reads TGTGCCAGCGGCGGAGGGGATACGCAGTATTTT. Translated: CASGGGDTQYF.

V is TRBV9 and J is TRBJ2-3, with 7 bases fitting TRBD2. This CDR3 spans 16 amino acids. The V and J ends lost 0 bases and 1 base, in that order; junction bases with no gene match: 5. Germline V gene lookup returns CDR1 SGDLS and CDR2 YYNGEE. For the CDR3, the DNA is TGTGCCAGCAGCGTAGGTACTAGCGTTCGCACAGATACGCAGTATTTT. It specifies CASSVGTSVRTDTQYF.

As DNA, the CDR3 is TGTGCCAGCAGCTTTTCACTCATACTAGCACGAGAGCAGTACTTC. This codes for CASSFSLILAREQYF. This chain connects TRBV12-1 to TRBJ2-7; the table's D call TRBD2 went unverified against the DNA. TRBV12-1 is tagged as a pseudogene. The CDR3 runs to 15 residues.

This chain links TRBV7-9 with TRBJ2-1, with 9 bases fitting TRBD2. CDR3 size: 17 residues. The germline gives CDR1 SEHNR, CDR2 FQNEAQ (reference sequence). The J segment lost 5 bases and the V segment lost 5 bases, leaving 13 bases of the junction unmatched. The CDR3 nucleotides read TGTGCCAGCAGCGCGTCACATAGCGGGGGACCTAACAATGAGCAGTTCTTC. Translating gives CASSASHSGGPNNEQFF.

The chain joins TRBV10-3 to TRBJ1-2; D is uncertain. This CDR3 comprises 15 residues. The germline CDR1 and CDR2 sequences are ENHRY and SYGVKD. V shed 6 bases and J shed 4 bases, with 18 bases lying between them. The CDR3 nucleotides read TGTGCCATCAGGTCGATTGGCGGGATCAGCTATGGCTACACCTTC. Amino acids: CAIRSIGGISYGYTF.

The sample holds a few counts of this clone. The J gene is TRBJ1-2, the V gene TRBV28, with TRBD1 as a possible D gene (5 bases). Trimming took off 7 bases at V and 7 bases at J, with 13 bases between the two ends. The germline V gene has CDR1 MDHEN and CDR2 SYDVKM. The CDR3 has 12 residues. Here the CDR3 DNA reads TGTGCCAGCAAGACGGCCGGGGGTGGCTACACCTTC. Its protein is CASKTAGGGYTF.

This rearrangement joins TRBV11-2 to TRBJ2-1, with unresolved D. Germline V gives CDR1 SGHAT, CDR2 FQNNGV. V was cut by 3 bases and J by 7 bases, with 7 bases left in between. This CDR3 has 12 residues. CDR3 loop: CASSLNTNEQFF. CDR3 nucleotide sequence: TGTGCCAGCAGCTTGAATACTAATGAGCAGTTCTTC.

The V call is TRBV6-1, the J call TRBJ1-1; tentatively, D is TRBD1 (6 bases). This CDR3 contains 14 residues. Trimming cost V 8 bases and J 4 bases, with 17 bases left between them. The germline gives CDR1 MNHNS, CDR2 SASEGT. The CDR3 DNA follows: TGTGCCAGCCCACAAAGGGGGGGTACCACTGAAGCTTTCTTT. Translation: CASPQRGGTTEAFF.

J is TRBJ1-6 and V is TRBV6-1; 9 bases are a match to TRBD1. This CDR3 has 17 residues. Trimming took 2 bases from V and 9 from J; bases not matched to a gene: 11. Per the germline V gene, CDR1 is MNHNS and CDR2 is SASEGT. This chain's CDR3 is CASSERLPGQGVSPLHF. In DNA, the CDR3 is TGTGCCAGCAGTGAAAGGTTGCCGGGACAGGGAGTTTCACCCCTCCACTTT.

This clone was found once. The DNA of the CDR3 is TGTGCCAGCGGTGGACACCCGGCCACTGAAGCTTTCTTT. It translates to CASGGHPATEAFF. The chain has TRBV6-5 and TRBJ1-1, with a weak D call TRBD1 (5 bases). This CDR3 has 13 amino acids. CDR1 and CDR2 from the germline V gene are MNHEY and SVGAGI. V was pared by 8 bases and J by 4 bases, with 14 bases between.

The V gene is TRBV2, the J gene TRBJ2-4; D possibly corresponds to TRBD1 (5 bases). The V gene's germline CDR1 is SNHLY and CDR2 FYNNEI. Trimming shortened V by 1 base and J by 0 bases, and 13 bases separated the two germline ends. The CDR3 totals 17 residues. The CDR3 sequence is CASSEGGIWEAKNIQYF. CDR3 coding DNA: TGTGCCAGCAGTGAAGGGGGCATATGGGAAGCCAAAAACATTCAGTACTTC.

The J gene is TRBJ1-2, the V gene TRBV28; perhaps TRBD1 as D (6 bases). Germline CDR1 is MDHEN and CDR2 is SYDVKM. V was pared by 6 bases and J by 4 bases, with 12 bases between. This CDR3 comprises 13 residues. The CDR3 here is CASSSDRIYGYTF. The CDR3 DNA follows: TGTGCCAGCAGCAGCGACAGGATCTATGGCTACACCTTC.

The rearrangement joins TRBV19 to TRBJ1-1; TRBD1 is a possible D gene (5 bases). Trimming left V 2 bases short and J 6 bases short, with 13 bases between. Germline values: CDR1 LNHDA, CDR2 SQIVND (reference sequence). There are 14 residues in the CDR3. This CDR3 reads CASSIRREISEAFF. CDR3 bases: TGTGCCAGTAGTATACGCAGGGAAATCTCTGAAGCTTTCTTT.

The chain combines TRBV7-9 with TRBJ2-2; a weak D match, TRBD1 (5 bases). V dropped 11 bases and J dropped 6 bases, with 22 bases sitting between them. CDR1 SEHNR and CDR2 FQNEAQ come from the germline V gene (reference sequence). The CDR3 length is 15 residues. In DNA form, the CDR3 reads TGTGCCCTGCCTGGGGCCTCACGGTCCCCCGGGGAGCTGTTTTTT. The encoded protein is CALPGASRSPGELFF.

V is TRBV6-6 and J is TRBJ1-2; D ambiguous. V lost 6 bases to trimming and J lost 6 bases, with 11 bases between them. The CDR3 extends over 12 amino acids. Germline V gives CDR1 MNHNY, CDR2 SVGAGI (reference sequence). The CDR3 nucleotides read TGTGCCAGCAGCAACGGAGGGAATGGCTACACCTTC. Amino acid sequence: CASSNGGNGYTF.

The chain couples TRBV4-2 to TRBJ2-2, with no clear D. The germline gives CDR1 LGHNA, CDR2 YNFKEQ. The length of the CDR3 is 13 residues. V was shortened by 0 bases and J by 7 bases, with 6 bases between the two germline ends. CDR3 bases: TGTGCCAGCAGCCAAGATCAGTACGGGGAGCTGTTTTTT. Its translation is CASSQDQYGELFF.

This chain joins TRBV19 and TRBJ1-5; weak D call: TRBD1 (6 bases). Germline lookup yields CDR1 LNHDA and CDR2 SQIVND (reference sequence). Between the trimmed V and J ends, which lost 5 bases and 2 bases, there was a span of 16 bases. The CDR3 spans 16 residues. The chain's CDR3 is CASSPTPGVGNQPQHF. The CDR3 nucleotides read TGTGCCAGTAGTCCAACCCCAGGGGTCGGCAATCAGCCCCAGCATTTT. The variable domain in full, with the rest retrieved from reference TRBV19 and TRBJ1-5, is DGGITQSPKYLFRKEGQNVTLSCEQNLNHDAMYWYRQDPGQGLRLIYYSQIVNDFQKGDIAEGYSVSREKKESFPLTVTSAQKNPTAFYLCASSPTPGVGNQPQHFGDGTRLSIL.

This chain uses TRBV19 with TRBJ2-2; TRBD1 aligns across 9 bases. Germline V CDR1 and CDR2: LNHDA, SQIVND (reference sequence). CDR3 length: 15 amino acids. Losses at the gene ends were 10 bases for V and 5 bases for J; bases not matched to a gene: 11. The CDR3 DNA sequence: TGTGCCACCAACACCCGGGACAGGGCTACCGGGGAGCTGTTTTTT. It translates to CATNTRDRATGELFF.

This clone was detected once. Because the CDR3's place on the DNA is in doubt, the DNA is left out and the CDR3 is given as listed by TCRdb. This rearrangement joins TRBV27 to TRBJ2-1; the table gives TRBD2 as D, unverified against the DNA. Germline assignment: CDR1 MNHEY and CDR2 SMNVEV (reference sequence). The CDR3 spans 17 residues, counting both ends. This CDR3 reads CASMNTSRFAGGAACVF.

The V call is TRBV7-2, the J call TRBJ2-2, with D uncertain. V lost 0 bases and J 0 bases, leaving 5 bases between the germline ends. The CDR3 has 15 amino acids. CDR1 and CDR2 from the germline V gene are SGHTA and FQGNSA. The CDR3 DNA reads as TGTGCCAGCAGCTTAGCCGGTACGAACACCGGGGAGCTGTTTTTT. The encoded protein is CASSLAGTNTGELFF.

This clone was counted only a few times. The rearrangement links TRBV7-2 to TRBJ2-1; TRBD2 is a possible D gene (7 bases). CDR3 length: 15 amino acids. The V end lost 0 bases, the J end lost 4 bases, and 10 bases lay between the germline ends. Germline V CDR1 and CDR2: SGHTA, FQGNSA. The CDR3 region has the DNA TGTGCCAGCAGCTTAGCGGGGGGGCTGTACAATGAGCAGTTCTTC. Translated: CASSLAGGLYNEQFF.